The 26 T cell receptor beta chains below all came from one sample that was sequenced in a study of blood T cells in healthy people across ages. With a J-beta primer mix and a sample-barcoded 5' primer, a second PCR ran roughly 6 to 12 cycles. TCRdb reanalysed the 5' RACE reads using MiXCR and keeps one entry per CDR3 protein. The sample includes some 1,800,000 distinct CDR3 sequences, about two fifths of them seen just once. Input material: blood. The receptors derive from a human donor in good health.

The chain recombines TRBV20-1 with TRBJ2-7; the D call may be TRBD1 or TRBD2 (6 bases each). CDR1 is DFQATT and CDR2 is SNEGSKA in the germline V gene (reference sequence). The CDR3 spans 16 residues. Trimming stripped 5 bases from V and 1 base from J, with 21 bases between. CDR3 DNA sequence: TGCAGTGCTCCCCTGATTGAATGGAGGGGGTCCTACGAGCAGTACTTC. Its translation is CSAPLIEWRGSYEQYF.

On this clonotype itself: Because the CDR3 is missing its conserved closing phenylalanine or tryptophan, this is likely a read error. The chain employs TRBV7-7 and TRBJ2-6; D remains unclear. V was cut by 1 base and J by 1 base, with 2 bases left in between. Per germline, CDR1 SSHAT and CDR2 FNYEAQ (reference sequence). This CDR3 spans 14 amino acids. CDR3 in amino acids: CASSLESGANVLTC. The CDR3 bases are TGTGCCAGCAGCTTAGAGTCTGGGGCCAACGTCCTGACTTGC.

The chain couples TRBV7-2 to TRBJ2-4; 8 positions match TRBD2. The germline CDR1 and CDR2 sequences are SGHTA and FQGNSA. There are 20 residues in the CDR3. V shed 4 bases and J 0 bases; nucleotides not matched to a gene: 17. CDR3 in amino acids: CASSSPLEKAGDLAKNIQYF. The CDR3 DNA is TGTGCCAGCAGCTCCCCTTTAGAAAAAGCGGGGGATTTAGCCAAAAACATTCAGTACTTC. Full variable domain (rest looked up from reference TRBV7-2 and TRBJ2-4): GAGVSQSPSNKVTEKGKDVELRCDPISGHTALYWYRQSLGQGLEFLIYFQGNSAPDKSGLPSDRFSAERTGGSVSTLTIQRTQQEDSAVYLCASSSPLEKAGDLAKNIQYFGAGTRLSVL.

CDR3 bases: TGCAGCGCGGGACAGGGAAGCGCAGATACGCAGTATTTT. This translates into CSAGQGSADTQYF. The chain carries TRBV20-1 and TRBJ2-3; 9 bases align to TRBD1. The germline V gene encodes CDR1 DFQATT and CDR2 SNEGSKA (reference sequence). The CDR3 is 13 amino acids.

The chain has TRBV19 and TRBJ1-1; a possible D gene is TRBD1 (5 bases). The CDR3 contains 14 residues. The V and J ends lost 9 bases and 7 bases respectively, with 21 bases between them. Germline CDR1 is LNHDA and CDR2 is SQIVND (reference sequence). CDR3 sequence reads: CASINSGRGDEAFF. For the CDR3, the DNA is TGTGCCAGCATTAACTCCGGGCGAGGGGATGAAGCTTTCTTT.

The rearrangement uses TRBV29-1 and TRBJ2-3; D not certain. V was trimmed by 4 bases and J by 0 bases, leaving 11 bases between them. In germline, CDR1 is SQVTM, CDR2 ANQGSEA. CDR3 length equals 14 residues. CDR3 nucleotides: TGCAGCGTTGTCGCAACAGATAGCACAGATACGCAGTATTTT. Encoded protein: CSVVATDSTDTQYF.

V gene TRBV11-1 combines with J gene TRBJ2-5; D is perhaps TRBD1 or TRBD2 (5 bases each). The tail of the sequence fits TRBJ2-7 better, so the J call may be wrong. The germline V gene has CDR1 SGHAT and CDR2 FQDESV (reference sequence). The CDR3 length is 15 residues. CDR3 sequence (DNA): TGTGCCAGCAGCCAAGTATGGGGGAGAAACTACGAGCAGTACTTC. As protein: CASSQVWGRNYEQYF.

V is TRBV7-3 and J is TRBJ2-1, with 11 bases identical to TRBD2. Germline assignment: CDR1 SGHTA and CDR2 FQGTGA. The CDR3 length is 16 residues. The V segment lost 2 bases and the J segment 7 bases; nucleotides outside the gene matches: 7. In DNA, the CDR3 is TGTGCCAGCAGCTTAGGGGTAGCGGGGGGGCGTAATGAGCAGTTCTTC. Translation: CASSLGVAGGRNEQFF.

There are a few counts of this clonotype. CDR3 nucleotides: TGCGCCAGCAGCCAAGGGCAGGGACATAGCTATGGCTACACCTTC. Its protein product is CASSQGQGHSYGYTF. The gene calls are TRBV4-3 and TRBJ1-2; tentatively, D is TRBD1 (6 bases). The V gene's germline CDR1 is LGHNA and CDR2 YSLEER. This CDR3 has 15 amino acids. Between the trimmed V and J ends, which lost 1 base and 4 bases, there was a span of 13 bases.

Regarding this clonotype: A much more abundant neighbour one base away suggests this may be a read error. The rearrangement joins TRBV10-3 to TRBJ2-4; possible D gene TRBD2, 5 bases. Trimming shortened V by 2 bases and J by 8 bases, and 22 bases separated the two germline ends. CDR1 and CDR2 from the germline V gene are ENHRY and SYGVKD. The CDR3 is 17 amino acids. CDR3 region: CAISETVNSEESDIQYF. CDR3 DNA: TGTGCCATCAGTGAGACGGTTAATAGCGAGGAGAGCGACATTCAGTACTTC.

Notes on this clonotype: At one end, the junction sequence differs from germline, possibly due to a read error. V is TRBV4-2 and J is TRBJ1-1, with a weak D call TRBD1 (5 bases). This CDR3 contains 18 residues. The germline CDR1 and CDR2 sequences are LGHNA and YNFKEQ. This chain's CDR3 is CASSQDRTMGGEDTEAFF. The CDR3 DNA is TGTGCCAGCAGCCAAGATCGGACGATGGGTGGCGAGGACACTGAGGCTTTCTTT.

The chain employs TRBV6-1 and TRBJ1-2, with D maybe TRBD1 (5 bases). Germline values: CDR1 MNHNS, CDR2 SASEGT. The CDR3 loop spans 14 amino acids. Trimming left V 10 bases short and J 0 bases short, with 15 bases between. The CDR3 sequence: CAIRQGPTNYGYTF. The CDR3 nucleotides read TGTGCCATCCGGCAGGGCCCTACTAACTATGGCTACACCTTC.

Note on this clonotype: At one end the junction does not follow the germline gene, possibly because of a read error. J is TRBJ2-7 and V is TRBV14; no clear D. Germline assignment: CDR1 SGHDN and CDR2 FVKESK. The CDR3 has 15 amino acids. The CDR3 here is CASSQVYVSSCEQYF. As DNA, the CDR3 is TGTGCCAGCAGCCAAGTGTACGTCAGCTCCTGCGAGCAGTACTTC.

The CDR3 loop reads CASSPTPGEQFF. The CDR3 DNA reads as TGTGCCAGCAGCCCTACACCGGGTGAGCAGTTCTTC. This chain links TRBV2 with TRBJ2-1; D unclear. The germline V and J ends were trimmed by 6 bases and 9 bases, with 12 bases remaining between them. This CDR3 comprises 12 residues. Germline CDR1 is SNHLY and CDR2 is FYNNEI.

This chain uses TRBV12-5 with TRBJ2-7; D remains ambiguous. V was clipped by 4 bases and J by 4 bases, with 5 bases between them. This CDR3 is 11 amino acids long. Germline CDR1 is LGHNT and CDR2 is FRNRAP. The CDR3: CASGWRYEQYF. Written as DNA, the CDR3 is TGTGCTAGTGGTTGGCGTTACGAGCAGTACTTC.

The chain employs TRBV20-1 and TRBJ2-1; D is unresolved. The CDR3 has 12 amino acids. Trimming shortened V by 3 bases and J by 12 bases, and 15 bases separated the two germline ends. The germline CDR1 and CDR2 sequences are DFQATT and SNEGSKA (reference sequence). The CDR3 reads CSARTSGVGQFF. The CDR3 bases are TGCAGTGCTAGGACTTCTGGCGTAGGGCAGTTCTTC.

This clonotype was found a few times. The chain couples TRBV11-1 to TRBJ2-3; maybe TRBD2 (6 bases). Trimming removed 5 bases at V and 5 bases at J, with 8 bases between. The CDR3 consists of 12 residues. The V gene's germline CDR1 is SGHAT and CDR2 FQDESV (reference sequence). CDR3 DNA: TGTGCCAGCAGCGAAGCGGGAGATACGCAGTATTTT. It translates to CASSEAGDTQYF.

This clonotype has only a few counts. CDR3 in DNA: TGCGCCAGCAGCCAAGTCGGGACTGCCAAAAACATTCAGTACTTC. Residues: CASSQVGTAKNIQYF. The chain couples TRBV4-1 to TRBJ2-4, with D maybe TRBD2 (6 bases). The CDR3 has 15 amino acids. V lost 1 base to trimming and J lost 1 base, with 8 bases between them. Per the germline V gene, CDR1 is MGHRA and CDR2 is YSYEKL.

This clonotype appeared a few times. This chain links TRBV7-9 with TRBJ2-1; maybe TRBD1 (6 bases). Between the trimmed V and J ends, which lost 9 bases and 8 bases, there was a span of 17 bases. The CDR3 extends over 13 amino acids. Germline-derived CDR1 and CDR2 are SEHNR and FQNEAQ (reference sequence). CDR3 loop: CASTGTPLHEQFF. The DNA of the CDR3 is TGTGCCAGTACAGGGACACCGTTACATGAGCAGTTCTTC.

The CDR3 coding sequence is TGTGCCAGCAGCTTACTGAGCCATACGCAGTATTTT. Its protein is CASSLLSHTQYF. The J gene is TRBJ2-3, the V gene TRBV7-2, with D unclear. The germline gives CDR1 SGHTA, CDR2 FQGNSA. The ends were cut back, 2 bases at V and 7 bases at J, with 7 bases in the middle. There are 12 residues in the CDR3.

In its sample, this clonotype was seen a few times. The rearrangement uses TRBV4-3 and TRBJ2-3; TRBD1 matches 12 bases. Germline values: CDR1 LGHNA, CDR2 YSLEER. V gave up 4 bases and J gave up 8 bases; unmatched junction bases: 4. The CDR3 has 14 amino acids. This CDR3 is CASSRGTGGGTQYF. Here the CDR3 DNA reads TGCGCCAGCAGCCGCGGGACAGGGGGCGGTACGCAGTATTTT.

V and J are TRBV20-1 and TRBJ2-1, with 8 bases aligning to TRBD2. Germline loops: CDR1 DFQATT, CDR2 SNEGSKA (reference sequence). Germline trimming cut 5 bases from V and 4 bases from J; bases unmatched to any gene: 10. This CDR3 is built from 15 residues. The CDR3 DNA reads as TGCAGTGCTCAGAGGGGGACTAGGGGGTACAATGAGCAGTTCTTC. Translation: CSAQRGTRGYNEQFF.

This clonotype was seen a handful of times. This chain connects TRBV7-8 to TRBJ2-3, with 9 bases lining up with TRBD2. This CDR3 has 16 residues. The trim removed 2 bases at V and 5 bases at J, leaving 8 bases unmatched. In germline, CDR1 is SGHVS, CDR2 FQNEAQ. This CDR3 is CASSLLAGLRLDTQYF. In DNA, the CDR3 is TGTGCCAGCAGCTTACTAGCGGGGCTCCGTTTAGATACGCAGTATTTT.

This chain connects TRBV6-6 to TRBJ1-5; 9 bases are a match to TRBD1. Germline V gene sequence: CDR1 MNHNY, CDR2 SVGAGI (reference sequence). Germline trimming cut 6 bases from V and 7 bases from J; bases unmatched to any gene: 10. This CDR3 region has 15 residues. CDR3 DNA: TGTGCCAGCAGAGCCCGACAGGGGGAGGGGCAGCCCCAGCATTTT. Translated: CASRARQGEGQPQHF.

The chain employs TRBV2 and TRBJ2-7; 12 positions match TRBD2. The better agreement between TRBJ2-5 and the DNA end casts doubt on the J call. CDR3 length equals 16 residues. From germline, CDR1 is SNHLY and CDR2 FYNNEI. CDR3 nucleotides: TGTGCCAGCAGGATACTAGCGGGGGGCCTAGGGGAGACCCAGTACTTC. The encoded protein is CASRILAGGLGETQYF.

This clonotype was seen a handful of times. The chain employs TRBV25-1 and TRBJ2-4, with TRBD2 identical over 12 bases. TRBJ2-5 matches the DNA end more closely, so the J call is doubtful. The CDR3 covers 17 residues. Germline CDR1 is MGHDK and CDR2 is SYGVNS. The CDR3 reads CASILRTSGAGGETQYF. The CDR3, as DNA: TGTGCCAGCATTCTTAGGACTAGCGGGGCGGGAGGCGAGACCCAGTACTTC.